What follows are 13 T cell receptor beta chains derived from one specimen sequenced in a study of shared clonotypes between healthy human individuals. Profiling relied on immunoSEQ multiplex PCR, and the TCRdb table lists in-frame clones only, not all of them. The data hold some 980,000 clones, with over 60% observed a single time. The sequencing sample was made of memory CD4+ T cells sorted from blood. Indicated subset: CD45RA-negative fraction. Source of these receptors: a man between 18 and 29 years old in good health.

The chain combines TRBV27 with TRBJ2-1; maybe TRBD1 (5 bases). The CDR3 is 16 amino acids. From germline, CDR1 is MNHEY and CDR2 SMNVEV (reference sequence). V shed 3 bases and J shed 3 bases, with 15 bases lying between them. CDR3 in DNA: TGTGCCAGCAGTTTCCTAGGGGCAGGGTTCTACAATGAGCAGTTCTTC. This encodes CASSFLGAGFYNEQFF.

The genes are TRBV5-1 and TRBJ1-1, with 7 bases identical to TRBD1. The CDR3 spans 14 residues. Germline V gene sequence: CDR1 SGHRS, CDR2 YFSETQ. Germline trimming cut 3 bases from V and 4 bases from J; bases unmatched to any gene: 6. CDR3 DNA: TGCGCCAGCAGCTCCCTCGACAGGGCCACTGAAGCTTTCTTT. It encodes CASSSLDRATEAFF.

The chain couples TRBV6-6 to TRBJ2-5, with D hard to call. With 5 bases removed from V and 6 bases from J, the gap between germline ends came to 16 bases. CDR1 and CDR2 from the germline V gene are MNHNY and SVGAGI (reference sequence). The length of the CDR3 is 14 residues. CDR3 sequence: CASSPLWSLKTQYF. The CDR3 DNA reads TGTGCCAGCAGTCCCTTGTGGAGTTTGAAGACCCAGTACTTC.

V and J are TRBV6-5 and TRBJ1-1; D gene uncertain. The germline gives CDR1 MNHEY, CDR2 SVGAGI. V was cut by 8 bases and J by 5 bases, with 12 bases left in between. This CDR3 is built from 12 residues. The CDR3 is CASRRERTEAFF. The CDR3 DNA is TGTGCCAGCCGTCGTGAGAGGACTGAAGCTTTCTTT.

The rearrangement uses TRBV9 and TRBJ2-7; D may be TRBD2 (5 bases). The germline CDR1 and CDR2 sequences are SGDLS and YYNGEE. The CDR3 consists of 15 residues. With 4 bases removed from V and 2 bases from J, the gap between germline ends came to 16 bases. The CDR3 nucleotides are TGTGCCAGCAGCTACCTTGAGGGAGCGGCCTACGAGCAGTACTTC. Translated: CASSYLEGAAYEQYF. Together with reference TRBV9 and TRBJ2-7, the CDR3 gives the full variable domain: DSGVTQTPKHLITATGQRVTLRCSPRSGDLSVYWYQQSLDQGLQFLIQYYNGEERAKGNILERFSAQQFPDLHSELNLSSLELGDSALYFCASSYLEGAAYEQYFGPGTRLTVT.

This clone was counted a single time. The rearrangement links TRBV5-1 to TRBJ1-3, with a weak D call TRBD1 (6 bases). Germline assignment: CDR1 SGHRS and CDR2 YFSETQ. The CDR3 loop spans 15 amino acids. With 5 bases removed from V and 4 bases from J, the gap between germline ends came to 16 bases. Here the CDR3 reads CASSPQTGQGNTIYF. DNA for the CDR3: TGCGCCAGCAGTCCGCAAACCGGACAGGGAAACACCATATATTTT.

This clone was detected a few times. The chain joins TRBV6-6 to TRBJ1-2; 7 bases match TRBD1. From germline, CDR1 is MNHNY and CDR2 SVGAGI (reference sequence). The junction had 7 bases not matched to a gene; V was cut back by 6 bases and J by 6 bases. The CDR3 is 13 amino acids. The CDR3 is CASSPGTAHGYTF. CDR3 DNA: TGTGCCAGCAGCCCCGGGACAGCACATGGCTACACCTTC.

This clone was seen more than once but under ten times. The chain recombines TRBV27 with TRBJ1-3; 10 bases are shared with TRBD1. V lost 5 bases to trimming and J lost 0 bases; unmatched junction nucleotides: 7. Germline lookup yields CDR1 MNHEY and CDR2 SMNVEV (reference sequence). The CDR3 contains 17 residues. The CDR3 sequence is CASSGATGGFSGNTIYF. CDR3 nucleotide sequence: TGTGCCAGCAGTGGGGCGACAGGGGGCTTCTCTGGAAACACCATATATTTT.

The rearrangement uses TRBV12-2 and TRBJ1-4; the table's D call, TRBD1, has no DNA check behind it. TRBV12-2 is a recognized pseudogene. The CDR3 covers 15 residues. CDR3: CASSGPTGGAEKLFF. CDR3 nucleotides: TGTGCCAGCAGCGGCCCGACAGGGGGCGCGGAAAAACTGTTTTTT.

This chain links TRBV7-2 with TRBJ2-7; no clear D gene. This CDR3 spans 14 amino acids. CDR1 and CDR2 (germline): SGHTA, FQGNSA. The V end was cut by 5 bases, the J end by 0 bases, with 11 bases between. CDR3 loop: CASSPRRTSYEQYF. The CDR3 region has the DNA TGTGCCAGCAGCCCGCGGCGCACCTCCTACGAGCAGTACTTC. The full variable domain, rest sourced from reference TRBV7-2 and TRBJ2-7, is GAGVSQSPSNKVTEKGKDVELRCDPISGHTALYWYRQSLGQGLEFLIYFQGNSAPDKSGLPSDRFSAERTGGSVSTLTIQRTQQEDSAVYLCASSPRRTSYEQYFGPGTRLTVT.

This clone was counted between two and nine times. The chain has TRBV10-1 and TRBJ2-2, with 8 bases that match TRBD2. V shed 0 bases, J shed 1 base, and the junction held 1 base outside the gene matches. Germline assignment: CDR1 WNHNN and CDR2 SYGVQD (reference sequence). The CDR3 totals 16 residues. Here the CDR3 reads CASSESLAENTGELFF. In DNA, the CDR3 is TGCGCCAGCAGTGAGTCACTAGCGGAGAACACCGGGGAGCTGTTTTTT.

This clone was recorded a few times. The chain recombines TRBV19 with TRBJ1-1; TRBD1 is a possible D gene (5 bases). The CDR3 has 14 amino acids. CDR1 is LNHDA, CDR2 SQIVND, per germline (reference sequence). Trimming took 4 bases from V and 0 from J, leaving 9 bases between them. This CDR3 is CASSRTYMNTEAFF. DNA for the CDR3: TGTGCCAGTAGTAGGACATACATGAACACTGAAGCTTTCTTT. Complete variable domain (other parts from reference TRBV19 and TRBJ1-1): DGGITQSPKYLFRKEGQNVTLSCEQNLNHDAMYWYRQDPGQGLRLIYYSQIVNDFQKGDIAEGYSVSREKKESFPLTVTSAQKNPTAFYLCASSRTYMNTEAFFGQGTRLTVV.

This clone has more than one count but fewer than ten. The chain uses TRBV9 and TRBJ2-5, with D perhaps TRBD2 (7 bases). Germline CDR1 reads SGDLS; CDR2 reads YYNGEE. Trimming shortened V by 4 bases and J by 2 bases, and 15 bases separated the two germline ends. The CDR3 is 15 residues long. CDR3 nucleotides: TGTGCCAGCAGCCTCAAACAGGGAGGGCAAGAGACCCAGTACTTC. This sequence encodes CASSLKQGGQETQYF.